The source of this TCR beta chain is a study of control samples from healthy donors and cancer patients. TCRdb keeps only in-frame clones here, not all; method: immunoSEQ multiplex PCR. Among approximately 53,000 clones listed, under 95% were seen once. This clone was recorded only once. Sequenced input: PBMCs. The source is a young man with colorectal cancer.

The CDR3 loop is CASSLVRSAGDTEAFF. CDR3 in DNA: TGTGCCAGCAGCTTAGTGAGGTCCGCCGGGGACACTGAAGCTTTCTTT. The rearrangement uses TRBV11-2 and TRBJ1-1; D unclear. CDR1 and CDR2 (germline): SGHAT, FQNNGV. V lost 1 base and J lost 3, with 15 bases in between. There are 16 residues in the CDR3.